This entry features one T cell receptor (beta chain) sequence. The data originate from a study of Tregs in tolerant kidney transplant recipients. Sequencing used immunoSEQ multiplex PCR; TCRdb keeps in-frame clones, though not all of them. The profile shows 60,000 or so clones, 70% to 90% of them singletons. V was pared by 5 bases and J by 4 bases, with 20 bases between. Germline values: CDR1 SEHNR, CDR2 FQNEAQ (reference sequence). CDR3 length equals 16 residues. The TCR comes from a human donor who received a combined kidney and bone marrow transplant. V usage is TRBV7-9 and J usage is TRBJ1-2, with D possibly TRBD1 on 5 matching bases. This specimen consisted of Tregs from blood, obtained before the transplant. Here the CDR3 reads CASSRHPQGIGYGYTF. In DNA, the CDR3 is TGTGCCAGCAGCCGTCACCCTCAGGGTATTGGCTATGGCTACACCTTC.